This T cell receptor beta chain comes out of a study of OX40 agonist ivuxolimab in advanced cancers. TCRdb keeps only in-frame clones here, not all; method: immunoSEQ multiplex PCR. The data show more than 25,000 clones, approximately 84% seen once. This clone was recorded at least ten times. Germline-derived CDR1 and CDR2 are SGHAT and FQNNGV. This CDR3 spans 14 amino acids. Trimming removed 9 bases from V and 2 bases from J; junction bases left unmatched: 2. V is TRBV11-2 and J is TRBJ2-5; 14 nucleotides align to TRBD2. The sequencing used CD4+ or CD8+ T cells sorted from blood, collected in a trial of the OX40 agonist ivuxolimab. The clonotype was recovered from an adult with an advanced solid tumor such as melanoma, head and neck, liver or kidney cancer. DNA for the CDR3: TGTGCCAGTAGACTAGCGGGAGGGCAAGAGACCCAGTACTTC. Its translation is CASRLAGGQETQYF.